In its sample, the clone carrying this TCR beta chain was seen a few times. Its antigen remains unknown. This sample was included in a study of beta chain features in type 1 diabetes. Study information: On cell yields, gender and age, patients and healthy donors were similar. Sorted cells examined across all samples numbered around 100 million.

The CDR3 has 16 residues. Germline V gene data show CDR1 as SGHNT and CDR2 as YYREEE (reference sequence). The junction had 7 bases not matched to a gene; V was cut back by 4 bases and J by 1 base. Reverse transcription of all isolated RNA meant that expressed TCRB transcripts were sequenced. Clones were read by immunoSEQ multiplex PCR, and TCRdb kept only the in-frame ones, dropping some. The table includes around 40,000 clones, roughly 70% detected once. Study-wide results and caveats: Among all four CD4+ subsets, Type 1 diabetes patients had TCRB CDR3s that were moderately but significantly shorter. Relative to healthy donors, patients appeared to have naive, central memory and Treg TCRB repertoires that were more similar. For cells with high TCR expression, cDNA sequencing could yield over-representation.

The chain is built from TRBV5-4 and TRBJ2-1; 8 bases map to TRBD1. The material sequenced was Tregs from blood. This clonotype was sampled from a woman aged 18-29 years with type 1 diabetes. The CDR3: CASSAKGQASYNEQFF. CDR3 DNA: TGTGCCAGCAGCGCTAAGGGACAGGCATCCTACAATGAGCAGTTCTTC.